This TCR beta chain was identified during a study of OX40 agonist ivuxolimab in advanced cancers. The CDR3 loop spans 15 amino acids. Per the germline V gene, CDR1 is SGHKS and CDR2 is YYEKEE (reference sequence). V was trimmed by 4 bases and J by 0 bases, leaving 14 bases between them. Using immunoSEQ multiplex PCR, the repertoire was profiled, and TCRdb retains in-frame clones only, with some absent. Of nearly 60,000 clones in the sample, approximately 78% were seen once. This receptor was taken from an adult with an advanced solid tumor such as melanoma, head and neck, liver or kidney cancer. The rearrangement joins TRBV5-5 to TRBJ2-7; the D gene is possibly TRBD1 (6 bases). The input for sequencing was CD4+ or CD8+ T cells sorted from blood, taken in a trial of the OX40 agonist ivuxolimab. CDR3 sequence: CASSPNTGPSYEQYF. CDR3 bases: TGTGCCAGCAGCCCGAACACAGGGCCCTCCTACGAGCAGTACTTC.